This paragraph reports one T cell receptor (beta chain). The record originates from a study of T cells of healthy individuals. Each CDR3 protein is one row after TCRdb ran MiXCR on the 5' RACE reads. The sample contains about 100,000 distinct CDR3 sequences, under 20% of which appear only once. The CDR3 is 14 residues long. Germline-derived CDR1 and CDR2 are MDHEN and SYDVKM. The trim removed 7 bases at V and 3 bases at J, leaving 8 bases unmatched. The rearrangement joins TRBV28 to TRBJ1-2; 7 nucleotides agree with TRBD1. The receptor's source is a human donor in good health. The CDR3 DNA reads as TGTGCCAGCAACCGACAGGGTGAGGACTATGGCTACACCTTC. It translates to CASNRQGEDYGYTF.